The entry below describes one T cell receptor (beta chain). Its antigen remains unknown. The data stem from a study of radiotherapy plus CTLA-4 blockade in lung cancer. Study-level background: Of all patients, around 19% responded objectively and approximately 31% showed disease control. Findings and limits, study-wide: In blood, TCR clones derived from the tumor expanded after radiotherapy plus ipilimumab. According to reports, early shifts in blood T cell clones, alongside interferon-beta, forecast response most accurately.

The CDR3 length is 18 residues. Trimming cost V 2 bases and J 0 bases, with 20 bases left between them. CDR1 and CDR2 from the germline V gene are SEHNR and FQNEAQ (reference sequence). Focal radiation plus CTLA-4 blockade with ipilimumab was administered to patients who had chemo-refractory metastatic non-small-cell lung cancer. The assay was immunoSEQ multiplex PCR, and TCRdb's table has in-frame clones only and misses some. The sample lists approximately 60,000 clones; 60% to 80% were seen once. The source of this sequence is a human donor with non-small cell lung cancer who had a complete response to radiotherapy plus ipilimumab. The sample here was peripheral blood, taken from a patient treated with radiotherapy plus ipilimumab. This chain joins TRBV7-9 and TRBJ2-7; D is possibly TRBD1 (5 bases). CDR3 DNA: TGTGCCAGCAGCTTATCAGGGTCTGGCAGGAGAGGCTCCTACGAGCAGTACTTC. This encodes CASSLSGSGRRGSYEQYF.